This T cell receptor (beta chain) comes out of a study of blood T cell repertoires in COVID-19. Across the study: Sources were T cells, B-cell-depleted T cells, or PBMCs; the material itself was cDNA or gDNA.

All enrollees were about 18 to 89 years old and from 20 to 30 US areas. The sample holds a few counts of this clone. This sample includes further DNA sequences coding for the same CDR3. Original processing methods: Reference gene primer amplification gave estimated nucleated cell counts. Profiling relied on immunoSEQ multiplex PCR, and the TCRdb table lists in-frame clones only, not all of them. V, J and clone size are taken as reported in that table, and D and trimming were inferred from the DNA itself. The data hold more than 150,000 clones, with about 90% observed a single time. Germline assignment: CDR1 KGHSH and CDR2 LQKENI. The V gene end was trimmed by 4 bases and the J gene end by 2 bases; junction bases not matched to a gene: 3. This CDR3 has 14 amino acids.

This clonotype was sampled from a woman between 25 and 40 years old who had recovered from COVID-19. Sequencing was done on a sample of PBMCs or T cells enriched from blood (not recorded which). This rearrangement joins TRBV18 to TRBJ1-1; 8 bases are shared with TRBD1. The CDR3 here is CASSQDRENTEAFF. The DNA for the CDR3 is TGTGCCAGCTCACAGGACAGGGAAAACACTGAAGCTTTCTTT. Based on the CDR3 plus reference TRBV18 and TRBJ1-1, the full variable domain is NAGVMQNPRHLVRRRGQEARLRCSPMKGHSHVYWYRQLPEEGLKFMVYLQKENIIDESGMPKERFSAEFPKEGPSILRIQQVVRGDSAAYFCASSQDRENTEAFFGQGTRLTVV.